A selection of T cell receptor beta chains follows, all from one sample in a study of CD8+CD57+ T cells in acquired aplastic anemia. One entry per CDR3 protein, called by TCRdb with MiXCR from the reads. The table includes around 180,000 distinct CDR3 sequences, less than 50% detected once. Sequencing was done on a sample of sorted CD4+, CD8+, or CD8+CD57+ T cells (not recorded which) from PBMCs. The receptors derive from a human donor with aplastic anemia. Each CDR3 is given without its conserved first and last residue. Clone sizes are given selectively: once, few, many, or a class where the clone is expanded.

>TRBV24-1|-|16|-
ATSDLQGGYPTNNEQF
>TRBV10-2|TRBJ2-7|13|-
ASTSSPGSSYEQY
>TRBV30|TRBJ1-2|9|-
ACWTGSGYT
>TRBV9|TRBJ2-5|14|many
ASSDPLRADRETQY
>TRBV6-1|TRBJ1-1|12|many
ASSEWQQNTEAF
>TRBV10-3|TRBJ2-7|11|-
AIKGTGGNEQY
>TRBV20-1|TRBJ2-5|9|few
SARPQETQY
>TRBV15|TRBJ1-5|16|-
ATSRVFRTPDSNQPQH
>TRBV18|TRBJ2-5|11|many
ASSLRVSETQY
>TRBV29-1|TRBJ2-1|14|-
SVETPGLAGFNEQF
>TRBV7-8|TRBJ2-5|13|many
ASSPERLSTETQY
>TRBV20-1|TRBJ2-5|12|many
SARKTGAAETQY
>TRBV7-6|TRBJ1-3|13|many
ASSTGRAGGNTIY
>TRBV6-1|TRBJ2-7|10|many
ASSPGPYEQY
>TRBV19|TRBJ2-3|10|-
ASSIGGDTQY
>TRBV9|TRBJ2-1|11|-
ASSVGPLNEQF
>TRBV11-1|TRBJ1-2|14|-
ASSIPQTESSLGYT
>TRBV7-3|TRBJ1-2|11|-
ASSIPHNYGYT
>TRBV19|TRBJ1-2|11|-
ASSLLHKDGYT
>TRBV25-1|TRBJ1-4|13|few
ASSEGGQGGEKLF
>TRBV11-2|TRBJ2-6|15|-
ASRNPGQGVGANVLT
>TRBV9|TRBJ2-3|14|-
ASSARQGTSTDTQY
>TRBV3-1|TRBJ2-1|12|-
ASSRGTSYNEQF
>TRBV20-1|TRBJ1-5|13|few
SATLLGASNQPQH
>TRBV7-9|TRBJ1-1|13|-
ASSSRQRENTEAF
>TRBV27|TRBJ1-5|14|few
ASSPGTGISNQPQH
>TRBV6-5|TRBJ2-2|14|many
ASSRSGGTSTGELF
>TRBV9|TRBJ1-1|11|-
ASSVVADTEAF
>TRBV7-2|TRBJ1-6|13|-
ASSAPGQGESPLH
>TRBV19|TRBJ1-6|13|-
ASSNLGGGNSPLH
>TRBV24-1|TRBJ1-5|11|few
ATRGQFHQPQH
>TRBV5-1|TRBJ2-3|11|many
ASSLDYPDTQY
>TRBV9|TRBJ2-1|14|once
ASSVAPSPREDEQF
>TRBV28|TRBJ2-5|10|-
ASSLYRQTQY
>TRBV7-8|TRBJ2-6|15|many
ASSLRPGESGANVLT
>TRBV2|TRBJ2-7|12|many
ASSPGRGEYEQY
>TRBV9|TRBJ1-3|10|-
ASSEWGNTIY
>TRBV7-8|TRBJ2-5|14|-
ASSLGHGQSSRTQY
>TRBV19|TRBJ1-2|12|many
ASSKQGMNYGYT
>TRBV20-1|TRBJ2-7|10|-
SARGTGGEQY
>TRBV20-1|TRBJ1-6|14|many
SARETGGIGNSPLH
>TRBV20-1|TRBJ1-5|12|many
SAGTGGVGGPQH
>TRBV6-2/TRBV6-3|TRBJ2-7|13|-
ASSYPTGYTYEQY
>TRBV19|TRBJ2-7|11|once
ATRKSSLYEQY
>TRBV28|TRBJ2-3|9|many
ASSFSGTQY
>TRBV27|TRBJ2-7|18|-
ASSFSPGLAGGAGSYEQY
>TRBV19|TRBJ1-4|13|few
ASTRWTGTGEKLF
>TRBV5-1|TRBJ2-6|17|many
ASSLGFGKGSSGANVLT
>TRBV2|TRBJ1-5|12|-
ASTTGVSNQPQH
>TRBV10-3|TRBJ1-1|16|-
ASSYPLGQGAQDTEAF